This T cell receptor (beta chain) was profiled in a study of blood T cell repertoires in COVID-19. Losses at the gene ends were 4 bases for V and 8 bases for J; bases not matched to a gene: 6. The germline CDR1 and CDR2 sequences are SGHRS and YFSETQ. This CDR3 spans 14 amino acids. Repertoires were generated with immunoSEQ multiplex PCR, while TCRdb's copy carries only in-frame clones and drops some. The table has approximately 300,000 clones, roughly nine tenths seen once. The chain links TRBV5-1 to TRBJ2-1; 10 bases map to TRBD2. This TCR came from a woman aged 25-40 years who had recovered from COVID-19. Sequencing input: PBMCs or T cells enriched from blood (not recorded which). The CDR3 is CASSEIAGGYEQFF. The CDR3 nucleotides are TGCGCCAGCAGCGAGATAGCGGGAGGTTATGAGCAGTTCTTC. Full variable domain (remainder filled in from reference TRBV5-1 and TRBJ2-1): KAGVTQTPRYLIKTRGQQVTLSCSPISGHRSVSWYQQTPGQGLQFLFEYFSETQRNKGNFPGRFSGRQFSNSRSEMNVSTLELGDSALYLCASSEIAGGYEQFFGPGTRLTVL.